This T cell receptor (beta chain) was sequenced during a study of blood T cells in healthy people across ages. Next came a second PCR, run for about 7 to 11 cycles, which used a sample-barcoded 5' primer along with a J-beta primer mix. TCRdb re-called the 5' RACE reads through MiXCR, storing one row per CDR3 protein. Here the sample spans 1,500,000 or so distinct CDR3 sequences, roughly 60% being singletons. CDR3 length equals 13 residues. V was trimmed by 5 bases and J by 7 bases, leaving 14 bases between them. Germline assignment: CDR1 SEHNR and CDR2 FQNEAQ (reference sequence). Material: blood. This sequence was found in a young man in good health. V usage is TRBV7-9 and J usage is TRBJ1-2, with D maybe TRBD1 (5 bases). CDR3: CASSLSRDSGYTF. CDR3 nucleotides: TGTGCCAGCAGCCTGTCGAGGGACTCTGGCTACACCTTC.